Listed here are 16 T cell receptor beta chains from one sample, sequenced in a study of blood T cell repertoires in COVID-19. Clones were read by immunoSEQ multiplex PCR, and TCRdb kept only the in-frame ones, dropping some. The table has 80,000 to 130,000 clones, around 90% seen once. Material: peripheral blood. All receptors derive from a woman aged 55-69 years with acute or convalescent COVID-19.

This clone was detected a few times. The chain has TRBV5-4 and TRBJ1-1; D unresolved. Trimming removed 0 bases from V and 1 base from J, with 10 bases in between. The CDR3 has 15 amino acids. The V gene's germline CDR1 is SGHNT and CDR2 YYREEE (reference sequence). CDR3 sequence (DNA): TGTGCCAGCAGCTTGGCCGGAGTTACGAACACTGAAGCTTTCTTT. This codes for CASSLAGVTNTEAFF.

As DNA, the CDR3 is TGTGCCAGCAGCCAGGTTCTAGCGGGAGTTAGCACAGATACGCAGTATTTT. Protein: CASSQVLAGVSTDTQYF. The V call is TRBV4-2, the J call TRBJ2-3, with 10 bases aligning to TRBD2. The CDR3 is made up of 17 amino acids. Unmatched junction bases numbered 6, after V lost 3 bases and J lost 0 bases. The germline V gene has CDR1 LGHNA and CDR2 YNFKEQ.

V and J are TRBV3-1 (or the pseudogene TRBV3-2) and TRBJ1-5; D remains ambiguous. The V end was cut by 0 bases, the J end by 7 bases, with 7 bases between. The germline V gene encodes CDR1 LGHDT and CDR2 YNNKEL (reference sequence). The CDR3 sequence is 13 residues long. This chain's CDR3 is CASSQDLGQPQHF. The CDR3 bases are TGTGCCAGCAGCCAAGATCTCGGGCAGCCCCAGCATTTT.

This chain joins TRBV28 and TRBJ1-2, with D maybe TRBD1 (5 bases). Trimming left V 4 bases short and J 8 bases short, with 17 bases between. The germline CDR1 and CDR2 sequences are MDHEN and SYDVKM. This CDR3 has 14 residues. As DNA, the CDR3 is TGTGCCAGCAGTTCCTCCCCCGGGACTCAGGGCTACACCTTC. Translation: CASSSSPGTQGYTF.

The V and J genes are TRBV4-1 and TRBJ2-6, with a weak D call TRBD1 (5 bases). CDR1 and CDR2 from the germline V gene are MGHRA and YSYEKL. V gave up 1 base and J gave up 2 bases, with 9 bases separating them. The CDR3 contains 16 residues. CDR3 sequence (DNA): TGCGCCAGCAGCCAAGGGGGCGTTACTGGGGCCAACGTCCTGACTTTC. This gives the protein CASSQGGVTGANVLTF.

The chain joins TRBV28 to TRBJ1-2, with D unresolved. Germline CDR1 MDHEN, CDR2 SYDVKM. Trimming stripped 8 bases from V and 4 bases from J, with 11 bases between. The CDR3 contains 12 residues. This CDR3 is CASRGGGYGYTF. The CDR3 nucleotides read TGTGCCAGCCGGGGTGGCGGCTATGGCTACACCTTC.

V and J are TRBV18 and TRBJ1-5; perhaps TRBD1 as D (5 bases). Germline V gene lookup returns CDR1 KGHSH and CDR2 LQKENI. The CDR3 is 15 residues long. Trimming took 0 bases from V and 9 from J, leaving 15 bases between them. The CDR3: CASSPPTASGGPQHF. The CDR3 coding sequence is TGTGCCAGCTCACCACCGACAGCGTCGGGGGGGCCCCAGCATTTT.

The rearrangement joins TRBV5-8 to TRBJ2-7; 7 nucleotides line up with TRBD1. The V and J ends lost 5 bases and 8 bases, in that order; junction bases with no gene match: 4. The length of the CDR3 is 11 residues. The germline gives CDR1 SGHTS, CDR2 YDEGEE. The CDR3 DNA follows: TGTGCCAGCAGTCGGGGACAGAAGCAGTACGTC. Translating it yields CASSRGQKQYV.

This clone showed up just a few times. The junction departs from germline at one end; a sequencing error may be responsible. This chain uses TRBV7-7 with TRBJ2-3, with 13 bases that match TRBD2. From germline, CDR1 is SSHAT and CDR2 FNYEAQ (reference sequence). CDR3 length equals 15 residues. This CDR3 reads CASSPGTSGIDTQYF. CDR3 DNA: TGTGCTAGCAGCCCCGGGACTAGCGGGATAGATACGCAGTATTTT.

The genes are TRBV2 and TRBJ1-6, with 8 bases aligning to TRBD1. V lost 11 bases, J lost 7 bases, and 7 bases stayed unmatched. Germline V CDR1 and CDR2: SNHLY, FYNNEI. This CDR3 has 13 residues. CDR3 amino acids: CAGGQEGNSPLHF. The CDR3 nucleotides are TGTGCCGGGGGACAGGAGGGAAATTCACCCCTCCACTTT.

The V and J genes are TRBV9 and TRBJ1-1; TRBD1 aligns across 9 bases. V lost 0 bases and J lost 0; bases outside the gene matches: 3. This CDR3 has 16 amino acids. Germline CDR1 is SGDLS and CDR2 is YYNGEE. This CDR3 is CASSVGTGVVNTEAFF. DNA for the CDR3: TGTGCCAGCAGCGTAGGGACAGGGGTGGTGAACACTGAAGCTTTCTTT.

The rearrangement joins TRBV28 to TRBJ1-5; D unresolved. Trimming took off 7 bases at V and 2 bases at J, with 12 bases between the two ends. Germline V gene lookup returns CDR1 MDHEN and CDR2 SYDVKM. The CDR3 consists of 14 residues. The CDR3 DNA follows: TGTGCCAGCATTTCCGGCGGGGGCAATCAGCCCCAGCATTTT. Its protein product is CASISGGGNQPQHF.

The chain has TRBV7-6 and TRBJ2-2; D is possibly TRBD2 (6 bases). V lost 7 bases and J 4 bases, leaving 16 bases between the germline ends. The CDR3 sequence is 15 residues long. The germline V gene encodes CDR1 SGHVS and CDR2 FNYEAQ. Written as DNA, the CDR3 is TGTGCCAGCACCCAATCCGGGACTTCCACCGGGGAGCTGTTTTTT. Translated, it gives CASTQSGTSTGELFF.

V is TRBV4-1 and J is TRBJ2-4, with D tentatively TRBD1 (6 bases). The V gene lost 3 bases and the J gene lost 2 bases, with 14 bases spanning the gap. This CDR3 comprises 16 residues. Germline V gene data show CDR1 as MGHRA and CDR2 as YSYEKL. The CDR3 nucleotides are TGCGCCAGCAGCCAGAGCAGGGGAGATTCCAAAAACATTCAGTACTTC. This gives the protein CASSQSRGDSKNIQYF.

This chain uses TRBV24-1 with TRBJ2-1; 15 positions match TRBD2. Germline V CDR1 and CDR2: KGHDR, SFDVKD. V trimming: 4 bases; J trimming: 10 bases; junction bases outside the gene matches: 7. This CDR3 spans 16 amino acids. This CDR3 is CATSDSGLAGGSEQFF. The CDR3 DNA sequence: TGTGCCACCAGTGACTCGGGACTAGCGGGAGGAAGCGAGCAGTTCTTC.

The table lists this clone with a count of one. The chain employs TRBV10-3 and TRBJ1-3; D is perhaps TRBD1 (5 bases). Trimming removed 11 bases at V and 4 bases at J, with 24 bases between. The germline V gene encodes CDR1 ENHRY and CDR2 SYGVKD. The CDR3 consists of 16 residues. CDR3 nucleotides: TGTGCCCCCATGGGGGGTCGTGCCGGACAAGGAAACACCATATATTTT. This translates into CAPMGGRAGQGNTIYF.